Below are 12 T cell receptor beta chains sequenced from a single sample in a study of tissue T cells after allogeneic stem cell transplantation. The time point was: mouse harvest day 14 after allogeneic transplant. Tail vein injection delivered 10^7 T-cell-depleted bone marrow cells and 10^6 splenic CD5+ T cells. Only in-frame clones appear in the TCRdb table, and some are missing; sequencing was by immunoSEQ multiplex PCR. The sample carries approximately 9,000 clones, roughly a third recorded once. Specimen: skin. The receptor source for this set is a female BALB/c mouse given C57BL/6 T cells with graft-versus-host disease after an allogeneic hematopoietic cell transplant.

This clone rates as medium-sized. Germline and genes: mouse. The read halts 1 residue ahead of the CDR3 end, with the missing end drawn from the germline J gene. V usage is TRBV15 and J usage is TRBJ2-1; D is tentatively TRBD1 or TRBD2 (5 bases each). Germline loops: CDR1 SGHND, CDR2 FRSKSL. The CDR3 has 13 amino acids. V dropped 4 bases and J dropped 3 bases, with 7 bases sitting between them. Incomplete CDR3 DNA: TGTGCCAGCAGTTGGGACGGCTATGCTGAGCAGTTC. It yields the protein CASSWDGYAEQF. The entire CDR3 sequence reads CASSWDGYAEQFF.

With respect to this clone: Each gene name is a mouse one. The CDR3 extends 1 residue past the end of the read, so its final part is completed from the germline J gene. The chain combines TRBV4 with TRBJ2-5; 7 nucleotides line up with TRBD1. V lost 3 bases, J lost 8 bases, and 5 bases stayed unmatched. Germline V gives CDR1 LGHDT, CDR2 YNNKQL (reference sequence). The length of the CDR3 is 13 residues. The CDR3 DNA, read in part, is TGTGCCAGCAGCTACCGGGACAGAGGCACCCAGTAC. Its translation: CASSYRDRGTQY. The whole CDR3 sequence reads CASSYRDRGTQYF. Looking up the rest from reference TRBV4 and TRBJ2-5 gives the full variable domain: ETAVFQTPNYHVTQVGNEVSFNCKQTLGHDTMYWYKQDSKKLLKIMFSYNNKQLIVNETVPRRFSPQSSDKAHLNLRIKSVEPEDSAVYLCASSYRDRGTQYFGPGTRLLVL.

This clone has more than one count but fewer than ten. Gene names denote mouse genes. With the read ending 1 residue before the CDR3 end, the germline J gene is used to fill in that end. This rearrangement joins TRBV26 to TRBJ2-4, with TRBD2 matching 12 bases. Germline CDR1 and CDR2: KGHPV and FQNQEV (reference sequence). Germline trimming cut 6 bases from V and 1 base from J; bases unmatched to any gene: 8. This CDR3 has 17 amino acids. The CDR3 bases that were read are TGTGCCAGCAGCCGGGACTGGGGGGAGGAAGGTCAAAACACCTTGTAC. This translates into CASSRDWGEEGQNTLY. The complete CDR3 sequence is CASSRDWGEEGQNTLYF.

On this clone itself: Genes and germline are mouse. The missing CDR3 end, 1 residue past where the read stops, is filled in from the germline J gene. The rearrangement links TRBV3 to TRBJ1-3; D unresolved. The CDR3 is 14 residues long. Germline lookup yields CDR1 SNHLY and CDR2 FYNGKV (reference sequence). V was trimmed by 3 bases and J by 0 bases, leaving 6 bases between them. The CDR3 is CASSLTTSGNTLYF. The DNA read from the CDR3 is TGTGCCAGCAGCTTGACAACTTCTGGAAATACGCTCTAT.

As to this clone: The listed genes are named as in mouse. The CDR3 end lies 1 residue beyond the end of the read and is filled in from the germline J gene. The chain combines TRBV26 with TRBJ2-3; D is unresolved. V lost 0 bases and J lost 3, with 7 bases in between. This CDR3 has 14 amino acids. Germline V lookup: CDR1 KGHPV, CDR2 FQNQEV (reference sequence). The covered CDR3 bases are TGTGCCAGCAGTCTGTCAGGCAGGGCAGAAACGCTGTAT. Translating gives CASSLSGRAETLY. The whole CDR3 region reads CASSLSGRAETLYF. The whole variable domain, remainder taken from reference TRBV26 and TRBJ2-3, is NSKVIQTPRYLVKGQGQKAKMRCIPEKGHPVVFWYQQNKNNEFKFLINFQNQEVLQQIDMTEKRFSAECPSNSPCSLEIQSSEAGDSALYLCASSLSGRAETLYFGSGTRLTVL.

The table lists this clone with a few counts. Gene names denote mouse genes. Sequencing ends 1 residue short of the CDR3 end; the germline J gene provides the rest. The genes are TRBV26 and TRBJ2-5; D might be TRBD1 (6 bases). There are 14 residues in the CDR3. Trimming shortened V by 5 bases and J by 1 base, and 10 bases separated the two germline ends. Germline CDR1 and CDR2: KGHPV and FQNQEV (reference sequence). This chain's CDR3 is CASSLQGYQDTQYF. The part of the CDR3 DNA that was read is TGTGCCAGCAGTTTACAGGGTTACCAAGACACCCAGTAC.

This clone ranks as medium-sized. Gene names follow the mouse nomenclature. Read coverage stops 1 residue before the CDR3 terminus; the germline J gene supplies the remainder. This chain connects TRBV26 to TRBJ1-3; D remains unclear. The CDR3 loop spans 14 amino acids. Between the trimmed V and J ends, which lost 4 bases and 0 bases, there was a span of 7 bases. Germline V gene data show CDR1 as KGHPV and CDR2 as FQNQEV (reference sequence). CDR3 protein: CASSHDISGNTLYF. CDR3 bases read: TGTGCCAGCAGTCACGACATTTCTGGAAATACGCTCTAT. Based on the CDR3 plus reference TRBV26 and TRBJ1-3, the full variable domain is NSKVIQTPRYLVKGQGQKAKMRCIPEKGHPVVFWYQQNKNNEFKFLINFQNQEVLQQIDMTEKRFSAECPSNSPCSLEIQSSEAGDSALYLCASSHDISGNTLYFGEGSRLIVV.

This clone is classed as medium-sized (0.01 to 0.1%). Mouse names are used for the genes. Sequencing ends 1 residue short of the CDR3 end; the germline J gene provides the rest. V is TRBV26 and J is TRBJ2-7, with 9 bases aligning to TRBD1. The junction had 4 bases not matched to a gene; V was cut back by 4 bases and J by 9 bases. Germline CDR1 reads KGHPV; CDR2 reads FQNQEV (reference sequence). This CDR3 is 12 amino acids long. Incomplete CDR3 DNA: TGTGCCAGCAGTCGTGGACAGGGGCGACAGTAC. Translated, it gives CASSRGQGRQY. From start to end, the CDR3 is CASSRGQGRQYF.

This clone is a singleton in its sample. The genes and germline here are from mouse. The read falls 1 residue short of the CDR3 end, and the missing part is taken from the germline J gene. The chain combines TRBV13-2 with TRBJ2-3; TRBD2 matches 12 bases. Trimming cost V 3 bases and J 2 bases; bases outside gene matches: 1. Germline V gene sequence: CDR1 NNHNN, CDR2 SYGAGS (reference sequence). The CDR3 is 15 amino acids. The covered CDR3 bases are TGTGCCAGCGGTGGGGACTGGGGGGATGCAGAAACGCTGTAT. Protein: CASGGDWGDAETLY. The whole CDR3 protein reads CASGGDWGDAETLYF.

Of note for this clone: Genes here carry mouse names. Read data end 1 residue before the CDR3 end; the end is taken from the germline J gene. The V call is TRBV16, the J call TRBJ1-6; 9 nucleotides line up with TRBD1. TRBJ1-6 belongs to the ORF category, with a function that is uncertain. Germline-derived CDR1 and CDR2 are SGHSA and FRNQAP. With V trimmed by 0 bases and J by 0 bases, 6 bases remained unmatched. The CDR3 loop spans 19 amino acids. The CDR3 bases that were read are TGTGCAAGCAGCTTAGATGAGGACAGGGGAGCTTCCTATAATTCGCCCCTCTAC. Translation gives CASSLDEDRGASYNSPLY. The whole CDR3 sequence is CASSLDEDRGASYNSPLYF.

This clone counts as medium-sized. Genes and germline are mouse. The read halts 1 residue ahead of the CDR3 end, with the missing end drawn from the germline J gene. The chain combines TRBV26 with TRBJ2-3, with a possible D match to TRBD1 (5 bases). This CDR3 spans 14 amino acids. Germline CDR1 is KGHPV and CDR2 is FQNQEV (reference sequence). V was trimmed by 4 bases and J by 0 bases, leaving 8 bases between them. The CDR3 bases that were read are TGTGCCAGCAGTCCGACAGCTAGTGCAGAAACGCTGTAT. Its translation: CASSPTASAETLY. The whole CDR3 reads CASSPTASAETLYF.

This clone was seen more than once but under ten times. Gene names refer to mouse genes. The CDR3 end falls 1 residue outside the read, so it is completed with the germline J gene. The chain uses TRBV26 and TRBJ2-7, with 9 bases lining up with TRBD2. The CDR3 has 15 amino acids. V was clipped by 6 bases and J by 0 bases; unmatched bases: 6. Germline V lookup: CDR1 KGHPV, CDR2 FQNQEV (reference sequence). The CDR3 loop reads CASSRGGANSYEQYF. CDR3 bases read: TGTGCCAGCAGCCGTGGGGGGGCCAACTCCTATGAACAGTAC.